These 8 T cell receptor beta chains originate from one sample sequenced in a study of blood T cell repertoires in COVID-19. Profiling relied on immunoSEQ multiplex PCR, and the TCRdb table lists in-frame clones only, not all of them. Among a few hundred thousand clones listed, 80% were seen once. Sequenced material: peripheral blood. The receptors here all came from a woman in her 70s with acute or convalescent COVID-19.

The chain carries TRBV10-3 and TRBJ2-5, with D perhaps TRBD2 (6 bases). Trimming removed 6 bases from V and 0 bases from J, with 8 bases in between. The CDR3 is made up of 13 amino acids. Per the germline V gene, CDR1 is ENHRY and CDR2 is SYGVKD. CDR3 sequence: CAIRGDYQETQYF. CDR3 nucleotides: TGTGCCATCAGAGGGGACTACCAAGAGACCCAGTACTTC.

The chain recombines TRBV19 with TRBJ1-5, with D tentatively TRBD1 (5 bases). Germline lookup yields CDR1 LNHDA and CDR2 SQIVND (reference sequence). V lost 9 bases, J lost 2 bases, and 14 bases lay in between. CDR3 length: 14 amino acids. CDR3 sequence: CASQGYLGNQPQHF. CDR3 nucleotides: TGTGCCAGCCAGGGATACTTAGGCAATCAGCCCCAGCATTTT.

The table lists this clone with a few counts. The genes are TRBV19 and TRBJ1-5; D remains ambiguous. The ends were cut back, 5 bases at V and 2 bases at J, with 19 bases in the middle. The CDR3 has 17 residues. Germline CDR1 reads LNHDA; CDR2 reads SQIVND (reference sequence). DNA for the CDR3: TGTGCCAGTAGTGTCGACCGGGCCCGGAGGGGCAATCAGCCCCAGCATTTT. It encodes CASSVDRARRGNQPQHF.

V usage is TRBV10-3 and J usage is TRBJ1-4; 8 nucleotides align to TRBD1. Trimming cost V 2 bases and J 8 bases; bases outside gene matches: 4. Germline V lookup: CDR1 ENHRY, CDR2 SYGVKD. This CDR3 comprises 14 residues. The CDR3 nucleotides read TGTGCCATCAGTGAGAGGACAGGGAAAGAAAAACTGTTTTTT. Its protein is CAISERTGKEKLFF.

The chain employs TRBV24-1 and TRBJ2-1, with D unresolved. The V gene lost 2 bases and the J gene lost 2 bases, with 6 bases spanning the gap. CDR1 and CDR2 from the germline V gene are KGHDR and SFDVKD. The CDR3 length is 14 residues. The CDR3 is CATSDYNAYNEQFF. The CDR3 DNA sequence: TGTGCCACCAGTGATTATAATGCCTACAATGAGCAGTTCTTC.

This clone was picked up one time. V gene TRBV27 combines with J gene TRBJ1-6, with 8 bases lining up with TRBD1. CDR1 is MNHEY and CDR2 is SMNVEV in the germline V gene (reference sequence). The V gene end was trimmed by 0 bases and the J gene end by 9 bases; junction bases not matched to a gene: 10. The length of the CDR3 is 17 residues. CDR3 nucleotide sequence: TGTGCCAGCAGTTTATCGGGGGCCGGGACAGGAGGTTCACCCCTCCACTTT. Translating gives CASSLSGAGTGGSPLHF.

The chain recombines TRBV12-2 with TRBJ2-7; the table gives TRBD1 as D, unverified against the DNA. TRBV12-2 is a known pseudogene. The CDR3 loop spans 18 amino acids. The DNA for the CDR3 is TGTGCAAGTCGCTTATATAACCCCCCCGGGACAGGGGATTACGAGCAGTACGTC. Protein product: CASRLYNPPGTGDYEQYV.

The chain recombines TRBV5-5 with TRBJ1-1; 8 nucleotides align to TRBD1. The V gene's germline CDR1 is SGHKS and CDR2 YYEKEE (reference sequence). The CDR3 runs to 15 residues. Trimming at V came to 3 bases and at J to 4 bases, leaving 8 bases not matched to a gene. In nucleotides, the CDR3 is TGTGCCAGCAGCTCCAGGACAGGGTTGATCACTGAAGCTTTCTTT. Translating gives CASSSRTGLITEAFF.